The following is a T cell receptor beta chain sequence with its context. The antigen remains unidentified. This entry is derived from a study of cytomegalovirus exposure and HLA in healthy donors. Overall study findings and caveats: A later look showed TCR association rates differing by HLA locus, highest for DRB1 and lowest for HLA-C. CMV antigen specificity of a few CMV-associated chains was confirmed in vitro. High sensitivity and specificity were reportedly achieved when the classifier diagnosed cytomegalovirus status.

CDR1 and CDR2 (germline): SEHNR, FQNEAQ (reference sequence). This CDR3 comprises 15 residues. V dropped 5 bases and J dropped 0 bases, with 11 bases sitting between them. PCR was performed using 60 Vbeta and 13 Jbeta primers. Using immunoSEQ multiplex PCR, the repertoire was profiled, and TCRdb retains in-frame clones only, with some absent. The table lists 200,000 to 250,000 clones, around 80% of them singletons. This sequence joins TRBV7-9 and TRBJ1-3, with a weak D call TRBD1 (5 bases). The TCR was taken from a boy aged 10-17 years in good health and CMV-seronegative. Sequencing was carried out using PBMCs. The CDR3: CASSPQGYSGNTIYF. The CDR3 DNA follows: TGTGCCAGCAGCCCTCAGGGATACTCTGGAAACACCATATATTTT.